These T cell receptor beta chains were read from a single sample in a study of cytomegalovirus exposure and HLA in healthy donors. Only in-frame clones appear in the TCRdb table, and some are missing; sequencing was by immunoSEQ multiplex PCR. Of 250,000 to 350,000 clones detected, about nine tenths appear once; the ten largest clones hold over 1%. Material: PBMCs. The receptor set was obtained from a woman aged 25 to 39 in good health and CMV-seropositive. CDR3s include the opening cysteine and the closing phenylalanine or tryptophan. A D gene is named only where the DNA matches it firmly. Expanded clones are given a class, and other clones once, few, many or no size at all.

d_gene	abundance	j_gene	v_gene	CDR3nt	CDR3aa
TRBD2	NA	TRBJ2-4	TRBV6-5	TGTGCCAGCAAGACTAGCGGGGGGGCAAAAAACATTCAGTACTTC	CASKTSGGAKNIQYF
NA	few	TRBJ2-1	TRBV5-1	TGCGCCAGCAGCTTAGGGAAGAGTAATGAGCAGTTCTTC	CASSLGKSNEQFF
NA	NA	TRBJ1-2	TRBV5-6	TGTGCCAGCAGCTTCGGCGGCGCTTATGGCTACACCTTC	CASSFGGAYGYTF
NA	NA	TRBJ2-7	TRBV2	TGTGCCAGCAGTCCGACAGACGTGGGCGAGCAGTACTTC	CASSPTDVGEQYF
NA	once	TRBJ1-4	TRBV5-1	TGCGCCAGCAGCTTGACCATCAGAACAACTAATGAAAAACTGTTTTTT	CASSLTIRTTNEKLFF
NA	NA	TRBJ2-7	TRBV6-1	TGTGCCAGCAGCGCCGGACGGACCTACGAGCAGTACTTC	CASSAGRTYEQYF
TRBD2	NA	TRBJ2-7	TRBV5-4	TGTGCCAGCAGCCCACCGGGACTAGCCCCCTACGAGCAGTACTTC	CASSPPGLAPYEQYF
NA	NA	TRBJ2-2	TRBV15	TGTGCCACCAGGGAGGGGGCGCGTTCGGGGGAGCTGTTTTTT	CATREGARSGELFF
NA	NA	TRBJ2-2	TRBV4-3	TGCGCCAGCAGCCAAAACGCAGGGTCCACCGGGGAGCTGTTTTTT	CASSQNAGSTGELFF
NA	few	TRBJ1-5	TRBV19	TGTGCCAGTAGTCCCCGACACTATAGCAATCAGCCCCAGCATTTT	CASSPRHYSNQPQHF
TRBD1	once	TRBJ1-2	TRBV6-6	TGTGCCAGCAGTTACTCCGGGACAGCTAACTATGGCTACACCTTC	CASSYSGTANYGYTF
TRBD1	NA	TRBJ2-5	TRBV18	TGTGCCAGCTCGACCTACACCGGGACAGTCCAAGAGACCCAGTACTTC	CASSTYTGTVQETQYF
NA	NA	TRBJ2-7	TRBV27	TGTGCCAGCAGTTTTACAGGGAGTTCCTACGAGCAGTACTTC	CASSFTGSSYEQYF
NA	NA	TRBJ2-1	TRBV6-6	TGTGCCAGCAGCCAGGTGGGGAGCGAGCAGTTCTTC	CASSQVGSEQFF
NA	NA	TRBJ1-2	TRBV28	TGTGCCAGCAGTTCCCGGACAGCCAGGGCGTATGGCTACACCTTC	CASSSRTARAYGYTF
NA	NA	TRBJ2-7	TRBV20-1	TGCAGTGCTACCAGGGAGTACGAGCAGTACTTC	CSATREYEQYF
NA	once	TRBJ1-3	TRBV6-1	TGTGCCAGCAGTGACTCCCTTGTAACCGGAAACACCATATATTTT	CASSDSLVTGNTIYF
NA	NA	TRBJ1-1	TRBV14	TGTGCCAGCAGAGCCATTTTGCCCCGAGGACAGCGCATGAACACTGAAGCTTTCTTT	CASRAILPRGQRMNTEAFF
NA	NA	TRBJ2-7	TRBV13	TGTGCCAGCAGCTTGCCTAGAAGCTACGAGCAGTACTTC	CASSLPRSYEQYF
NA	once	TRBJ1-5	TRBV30	TGTGCCTGGAGTGTATCGGGAGATATTAGCAATCAGCCCCAGCATTTT	CAWSVSGDISNQPQHF
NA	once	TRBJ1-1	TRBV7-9	TGTGCCAGCAGCTTACTACAGGGGAACACTGAAGCTTTCTTT	CASSLLQGNTEAFF
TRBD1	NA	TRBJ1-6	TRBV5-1	TGCGCCAGCAGCTCAGCGACAGGGCGAGTTTGGTCACCCCTCCACTTT	CASSSATGRVWSPLHF
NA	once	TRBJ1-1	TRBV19	TGTGCCAGTAAGGGAGACAGTCTATCTGAAGCTTTCTTT	CASKGDSLSEAFF
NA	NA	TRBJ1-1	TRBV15	TGTGCCACCAGCAGAGGACAGAAAAACACTGAAGCTTTCTTT	CATSRGQKNTEAFF
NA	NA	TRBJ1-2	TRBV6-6	TGTGCCAGCAGTGTACACGAAACTAACTATGGCTACACCTTC	CASSVHETNYGYTF
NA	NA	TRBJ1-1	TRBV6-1	TGTGCCAGCAGTAAACAGGGGAACACTGAAGCTTTCTTT	CASSKQGNTEAFF
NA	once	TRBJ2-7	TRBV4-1	TGCGCCAGCAGCCAAGACTGGTGGTACGAGCAGTACTTC	CASSQDWWYEQYF
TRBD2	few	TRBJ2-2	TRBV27	TGTGCCAGCCAAGACAGCGGGATATACACCGGGGAGCTGTTTTTT	CASQDSGIYTGELFF
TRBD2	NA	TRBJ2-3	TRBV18	TGTGCCAGCTCACCGACTAGCGGGGACACAGATACGCAGTATTTT	CASSPTSGDTDTQYF
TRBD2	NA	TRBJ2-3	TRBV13	TGTGCCAGCAGCTGGGGAGGGCTAAGGACAGATACGCAGTATTTT	CASSWGGLRTDTQYF
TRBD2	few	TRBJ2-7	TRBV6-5	TGTGCCAGCAGTCAGCGGGACTACGGAGACTACGAGCAGTACTTC	CASSQRDYGDYEQYF
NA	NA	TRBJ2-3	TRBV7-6	TGTGCCAGCAGCTTAGGCCGCAGCGGAGATACGCAGTATTTT	CASSLGRSGDTQYF
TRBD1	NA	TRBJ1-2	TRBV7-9	TGTGCCAGCAGCCCCTCTGTTGTCAGGGGGTATGGCTACACCTTC	CASSPSVVRGYGYTF
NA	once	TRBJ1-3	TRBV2	TGTGCCAGCAGTATGAAGGGGGGCAACTCTGGAAACACCATATATTTT	CASSMKGGNSGNTIYF
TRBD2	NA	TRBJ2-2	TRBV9	TGTGCCAGCAGCTCCCTTAGCGGGGGGGCCCCCGGGGAGCTGTTTTTT	CASSSLSGGAPGELFF
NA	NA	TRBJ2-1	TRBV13	TGTGCCAGCAGCTCGGGGTGGGGCGGTAACAATGAGCAGTTCTTC	CASSSGWGGNNEQFF
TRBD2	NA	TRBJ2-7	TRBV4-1	TGCGCCAGCAGCCCTCTCTGGGAGGGCCTCCGAGACGAGCAGTACTTC	CASSPLWEGLRDEQYF
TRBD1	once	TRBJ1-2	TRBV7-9	TGTGCCAGCAGCTCGACAGGGGACTATGGCTACACCTTC	CASSSTGDYGYTF
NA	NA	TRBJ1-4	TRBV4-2	TGTGCCAGCAGCCAAGCTCCTCGGGCGGGAGGTACTGAAAAACTGTTTTTT	CASSQAPRAGGTEKLFF
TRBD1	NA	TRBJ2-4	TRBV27	TGTGCCAGTCGGACAGGGGATGCCAAAAACATTCAGTACTTC	CASRTGDAKNIQYF
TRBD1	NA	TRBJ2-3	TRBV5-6	TGTGCCAGCAGCATCTGGGACAGGGCTACAGATACGCAGTATTTT	CASSIWDRATDTQYF
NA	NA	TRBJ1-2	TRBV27	TGTGCCAGCACCCCTTTCCCATCCCGGACAGAGTCGAGCTATGGCTACACCTTC	CASTPFPSRTESSYGYTF